This TCR beta chain is drawn from a study of blood T cell dynamics during melanoma immunotherapy. Study-level information: Standard first-line treatment here was pembrolizumab or nivolumab plus ipilimumab in metastatic melanoma.

Documented time point: week 3, after first cycle of checkpoint inhibitor. Patients with prior systemic cancer treatment, concomitant immunosuppressants, or other active malignancies were excluded. Every bulk PBMC sample received the same 350 ng of DNA. TCRdb's copy holds only in-frame clones and misses some; the assay was immunoSEQ multiplex PCR. The table records fewer than 15,000 clones, more than 85% of them present only once. Study conclusions and caveats: It remained unknown if the driving T cell clones were melanoma-specific.

Turning to this clone: Its antigen remains unknown.

The CDR3 is 15 residues long. The germline gives CDR1 SNHLY, CDR2 FYNNEI. The germline V and J ends were trimmed by 5 bases and 0 bases, with 11 bases remaining between them. Sequencing was performed on blood, taken from a patient treated with checkpoint blockade. The receptor was isolated from a human donor with melanoma. The chain joins TRBV2 to TRBJ2-4, with D possibly TRBD2 on 5 matching bases. CDR3 DNA: TGTGCCAGCAGTACCAGCGGTCTAGCCAAAAACATTCAGTACTTC. It translates to CASSTSGLAKNIQYF.